The present T cell receptor beta chain was sequenced within a study of T cell responses to AZD1222 COVID-19 vaccine. V was pared by 7 bases and J by 0 bases, with 6 bases between. The germline V gene has CDR1 SGDLS and CDR2 YYNGEE. The CDR3 is made up of 12 amino acids. Assay used: immunoSEQ multiplex PCR; TCRdb lists only in-frame clones, some missing. The sample includes about 100,000 clones, roughly 87% of them seen just once. Here the sequenced sample was peripheral blood, taken 28 days after the second AZD1222 dose. This receptor was identified in an adult who received the AZD1222 COVID-19 vaccine. This chain links TRBV9 with TRBJ2-3; D is unresolved. CDR3 protein: CASGQSTDTQYF. In DNA form, the CDR3 reads TGTGCCAGCGGGCAGAGCACAGATACGCAGTATTTT. The full variable domain, completed using reference TRBV9 and TRBJ2-3, is DSGVTQTPKHLITATGQRVTLRCSPRSGDLSVYWYQQSLDQGLQFLIQYYNGEERAKGNILERFSAQQFPDLHSELNLSSLELGDSALYFCASGQSTDTQYFGPGTRLTVL.